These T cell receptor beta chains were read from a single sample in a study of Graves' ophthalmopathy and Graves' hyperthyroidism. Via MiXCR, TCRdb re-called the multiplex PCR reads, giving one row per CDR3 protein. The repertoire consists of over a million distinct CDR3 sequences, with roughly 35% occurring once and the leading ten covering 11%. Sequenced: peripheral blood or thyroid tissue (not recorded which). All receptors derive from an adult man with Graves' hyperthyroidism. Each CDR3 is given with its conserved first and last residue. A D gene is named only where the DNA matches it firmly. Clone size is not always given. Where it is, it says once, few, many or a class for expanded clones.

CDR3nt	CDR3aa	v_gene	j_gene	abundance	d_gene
TGTGCCAGCAGCGTGGGATTTAAGGATAACTATGGCTACACCTTC	CASSVGFKDNYGYTF	TRBV7-9	TRBJ1-2	NA	NA
TGTGCCAGCAGTAGTCGTAGACAGGGGGCCCTCCAAGAGACCCAGTACTTC	CASSSRRQGALQETQYF	TRBV12-3/TRBV12-4	TRBJ2-5	few	TRBD1
TGTGCCAGCAGCTTTCATTGGGAGCAGTACTTC	CASSFHWEQYF	TRBV7-3	TRBJ2-7	many	NA
TGTGCCAGCTCACCGGGTAGCGGGTACCGCGAGCAGTACTTC	CASSPGSGYREQYF	TRBV11-2	TRBJ2-7	few	TRBD2
TGCAGTGCTTCCTACCGGGACAGGGCTTCCTATAATTCACCCCTCCACTTT	CSASYRDRASYNSPLHF	TRBV20-1	TRBJ1-6	few	TRBD1
TGTGCCAGCAGTGTAGAGGGTACCACCGGGGAGCTGTTTTTT	CASSVEGTTGELFF	TRBV2	TRBJ2-2	NA	NA
TGTGCCAGCAGCGGGTGGGACAGTGGATCCTACGAGCAGTACTTC	CASSGWDSGSYEQYF	TRBV11-2	TRBJ2-7	NA	TRBD1
TGTGCCAGCAGACTGACAGGGTGCCAAGAGACCCAGTACTTC	CASRLTGCQETQYF	TRBV6-2/TRBV6-3	TRBJ2-5	NA	TRBD1
TGTGCCGCCAGCAGAACTACAGGTCGCACTGAAGCTTTCTTT	CAASRTTGRTEAFF	TRBV15	TRBJ1-1	NA	NA
TGTGCCAGCAGCTACGGGACACAGAATGAAAAACTGTTTTTT	CASSYGTQNEKLFF	TRBV5-6	TRBJ1-4	few	NA
TGTGCCAGCAGCTTTAGAACCATCGACCGCATCTCACCCCTCCACTTT	CASSFRTIDRISPLHF	TRBV11-2	TRBJ1-6	many	NA
TGTGCCAGTAGTTTGCCAGGGAACAACACTGAAGCTTTCTTT	CASSLPGNNTEAFF	TRBV19	TRBJ1-1	many	NA
TGTGCCAGCAGCTTATCTAGGGGCGAGCCCCAGCATTTT	CASSLSRGEPQHF	TRBV7-9	TRBJ1-5	NA	NA
TGTGCCAGCAGCCCTGACGGGACGGAGGGCGGTGAGACCCAGTACTTC	CASSPDGTEGGETQYF	TRBV5-6	TRBJ2-5	NA	NA
TGTGCCAGCAGCCCCCTTGAAGCGGCGCGGGCTTTCTTT	CASSPLEAARAFF	TRBV7-3	TRBJ1-1	few	NA
TGCAGTGCTAGGGATCCAGGAGCCTACGAGCAGTACTTC	CSARDPGAYEQYF	TRBV20-1	TRBJ2-7	many	NA
TGTGCCAGCAGCTCCGCATCGGGACAGGGGAGCGAGCAGTACTTC	CASSSASGQGSEQYF	TRBV7-2	TRBJ2-7	NA	TRBD1
TGTGCCACCAGCAGAGGTCCGGAGCGAGGAAACACCATATATTTT	CATSRGPERGNTIYF	TRBV15	TRBJ1-3	few	NA
TGTGCCAGCAGTTTATTACAGGGGAAGTACGAGCAGTACTTC	CASSLLQGKYEQYF	TRBV28	TRBJ2-7	NA	TRBD1
TGCAGCGTCGTAACTAGCGGGAGCTTCGCGCAGTACTTC	CSVVTSGSFAQYF	TRBV29-1	TRBJ2-7	many	TRBD2
TGTGCCACCAGTCGGGGCTCACACTACGAGCAGTACTTC	CATSRGSHYEQYF	TRBV24-1	TRBJ2-7	NA	NA
TGCGCCAGCAGCCGACGGCGGGGCATAAAGGGCTCAGAGACCCAGTACTTC	CASSRRRGIKGSETQYF	TRBV4-3	TRBJ2-5	few	NA
TGCAGCGTTGAGTATAGCGGGAGGAGGGAGACCCAGTACTTC	CSVEYSGRRETQYF	TRBV29-1	TRBJ2-5	many	TRBD2
TGTGCCATCAGTGAGAGTACAGGGATAAGTCAGCCCCAGCATTTT	CAISESTGISQPQHF	TRBV10-3	TRBJ1-5	many	NA
TGTGCCAGCAGCTCGCTCAGGGAGCCGAGGGCCGAGCAGTACTTC	CASSSLREPRAEQYF	TRBV7-8	TRBJ2-7	many	NA
TGTGCCAGCAGCTTAGGGGCTGGGCCCCAAGAGACCCAGTACTTC	CASSLGAGPQETQYF	TRBV7-6	TRBJ2-5	many	NA
TGTGCCAGCAGCCCCCATTCTGGGGGGCGGCAGGGCTACACCTTC	CASSPHSGGRQGYTF	TRBV7-2	TRBJ1-2	many	NA
TGTGCCAGCAATCAGGTTCGGCACGAGCAGTACTTC	CASNQVRHEQYF	TRBV2	TRBJ2-7	many	NA
TGTGCCAGCAGCACTGAGGCTGAAGCTTTCTTT	CASSTEAEAFF	TRBV7-9	TRBJ1-1	many	NA
TGTGCCACCAGCGCTGGCCCAGGACTAGCGGGAGATTACGAGCAGTACTTC	CATSAGPGLAGDYEQYF	TRBV15	TRBJ2-7	many	TRBD2
TGTGCCAGCAGCTTAGCGGACAGGGACGGTAGCTATGGCTACACCTTC	CASSLADRDGSYGYTF	TRBV7-9	TRBJ1-2	many	TRBD1
TGTGCCAGCAGTGGAGGACTCCTCTCTGGGGCCAACGTCCTGACTTTC	CASSGGLLSGANVLTF	TRBV6-2/TRBV6-3	TRBJ2-6	many	NA
TGCAGCACTATGGGGGAGGAGGGCTACACCTTC	CSTMGEEGYTF	TRBV29-1	TRBJ1-2	many	NA
TGCGCCAGCAGCACCCGACAGGGTATGAACACTGAAGCTTTCTTT	CASSTRQGMNTEAFF	TRBV5-1	TRBJ1-1	many	TRBD1
TGTGCCAGCTCACCAACTAATCAGCCCCAGCATTTT	CASSPTNQPQHF	TRBV18	TRBJ1-5	many	NA